This T cell receptor beta chain was profiled in a study of identifying expanded T cells in peripheral blood. Study-wide results and limits: Approximately two-week clone count variance significantly increased as total template count grew. Differentially abundant clones: about 1.2 between replicates, 16.4 at around 2 weeks, around 20 at four.

This clone was detected a few times. Antigen: not known. Sequencing was performed with immunoSEQ multiplex PCR; in TCRdb, only in-frame clones are kept and a portion is missing. The sample records about 81,000 clones, roughly 84% being singletons. Collection occurred without any documented infections or immune events in donors. The CDR3 is made up of 13 amino acids. CDR1 and CDR2 (germline): PRHDT, FYEKMQ (reference sequence). J lost 9 bases, V lost 5 bases, and 6 bases had no gene match. This chain connects TRBV13 to TRBJ2-1, with 8 bases fitting TRBD2. The origin of this receptor is a person aged 18 to 70 in good health. Sample: blood. The CDR3 nucleotides are TGTGCCAGCAGCATGACTAGCGTCGCTGAGCAGTTCTTC. This gives the protein CASSMTSVAEQFF.